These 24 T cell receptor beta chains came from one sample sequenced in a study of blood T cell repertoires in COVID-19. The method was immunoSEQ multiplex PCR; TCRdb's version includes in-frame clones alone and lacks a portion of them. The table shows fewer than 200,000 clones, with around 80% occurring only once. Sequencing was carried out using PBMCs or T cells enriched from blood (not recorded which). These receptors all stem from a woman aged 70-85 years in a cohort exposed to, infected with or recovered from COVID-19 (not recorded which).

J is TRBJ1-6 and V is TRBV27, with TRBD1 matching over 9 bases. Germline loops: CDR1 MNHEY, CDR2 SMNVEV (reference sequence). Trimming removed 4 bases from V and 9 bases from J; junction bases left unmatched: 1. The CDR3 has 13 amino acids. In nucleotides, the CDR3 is TGTGCCAGCAGTTACAGGGGGCTTTCACCCCTCCACTTT. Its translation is CASSYRGLSPLHF.

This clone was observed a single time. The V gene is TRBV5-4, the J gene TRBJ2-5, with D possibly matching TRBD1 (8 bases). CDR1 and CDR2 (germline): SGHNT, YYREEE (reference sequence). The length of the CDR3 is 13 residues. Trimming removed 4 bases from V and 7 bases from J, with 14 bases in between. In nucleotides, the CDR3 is TGTGCCAGCAGCCTGACAGGGGAGGGGACCCAGTACTTC. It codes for CASSLTGEGTQYF. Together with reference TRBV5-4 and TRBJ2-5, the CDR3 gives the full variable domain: ETGVTQSPTHLIKTRGQQVTLRCSSQSGHNTVSWYQQALGQGPQFIFQYYREEENGRGNFPPRFSGLQFPNYSSELNVNALELDDSALYLCASSLTGEGTQYFGPGTRLLVL.

CDR3 amino acids: CSANPGTGGYNEQFF. CDR3 coding DNA: TGCAGCGCGAACCCCGGGACAGGGGGATACAATGAGCAGTTCTTC. The chain joins TRBV29-1 to TRBJ2-1, with 11 bases fitting TRBD1. With V trimmed by 7 bases and J by 4 bases, 9 bases remained unmatched. The CDR3 has 15 amino acids. Germline assignment: CDR1 SQVTM and CDR2 ANQGSEA.

The DNA of the CDR3 is TGCGCCAGCGTCGATAGCGTAGAAGAGACCCAGTACTTC. Translating gives CASVDSVEETQYF. This chain connects TRBV10-2 to TRBJ2-5; weak D call: TRBD2 (5 bases). The CDR3 is made up of 13 amino acids. Trimming cost V 8 bases and J 3 bases, with 13 bases left between them. Germline V gene data show CDR1 as WSHSY and CDR2 as SAAADI.

The CDR3 reads CASSQETGGDTEAFF. The CDR3 DNA reads as TGTGCCAGCAGCCAAGAAACAGGGGGCGACACTGAAGCTTTCTTT. The chain uses TRBV4-2 and TRBJ1-1; 9 bases align to TRBD1. J gave up 3 bases and V 0 bases, and 2 bases lay outside the gene matches. The CDR3 is 15 residues long. CDR1 and CDR2 from the germline V gene are LGHNA and YNFKEQ.

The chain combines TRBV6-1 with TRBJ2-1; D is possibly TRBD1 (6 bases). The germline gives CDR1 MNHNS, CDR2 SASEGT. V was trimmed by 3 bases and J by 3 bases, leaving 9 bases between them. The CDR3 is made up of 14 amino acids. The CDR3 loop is CASSDGTYYNEQFF. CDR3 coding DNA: TGTGCCAGCAGTGACGGGACATACTACAATGAGCAGTTCTTC.

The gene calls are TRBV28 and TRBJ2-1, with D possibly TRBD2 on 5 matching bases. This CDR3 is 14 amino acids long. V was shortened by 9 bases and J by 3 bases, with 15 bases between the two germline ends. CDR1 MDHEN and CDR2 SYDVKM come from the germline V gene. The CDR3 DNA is TGTGCCAGTCGAGCGGTAGTAAACTACAATGAGCAGTTCTTC. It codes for CASRAVVNYNEQFF.

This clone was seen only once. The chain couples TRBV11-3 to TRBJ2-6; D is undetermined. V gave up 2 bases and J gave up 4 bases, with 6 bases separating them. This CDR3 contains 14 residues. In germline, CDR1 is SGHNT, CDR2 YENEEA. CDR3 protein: CASSLISGANVLTF. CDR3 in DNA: TGTGCCAGCAGCTTAATCTCGGGGGCCAACGTCCTGACTTTC.

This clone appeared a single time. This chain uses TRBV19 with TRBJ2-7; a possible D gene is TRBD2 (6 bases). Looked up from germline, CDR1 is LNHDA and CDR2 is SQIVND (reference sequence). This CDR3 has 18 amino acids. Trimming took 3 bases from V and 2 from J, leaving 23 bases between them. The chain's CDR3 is CASSIQGPLATQTYEQYF. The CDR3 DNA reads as TGTGCCAGTAGTATTCAGGGCCCACTAGCCACGCAGACCTACGAGCAGTACTTC. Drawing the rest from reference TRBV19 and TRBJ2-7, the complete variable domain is DGGITQSPKYLFRKEGQNVTLSCEQNLNHDAMYWYRQDPGQGLRLIYYSQIVNDFQKGDIAEGYSVSREKKESFPLTVTSAQKNPTAFYLCASSIQGPLATQTYEQYFGPGTRLTVT.

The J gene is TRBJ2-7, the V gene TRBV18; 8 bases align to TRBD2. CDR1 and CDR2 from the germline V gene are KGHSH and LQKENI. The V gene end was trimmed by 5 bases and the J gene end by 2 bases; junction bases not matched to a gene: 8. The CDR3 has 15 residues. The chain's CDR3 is CASSLNSGAPYEQYF. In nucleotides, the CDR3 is TGTGCCAGCTCATTGAATAGCGGGGCCCCCTACGAGCAGTACTTC.

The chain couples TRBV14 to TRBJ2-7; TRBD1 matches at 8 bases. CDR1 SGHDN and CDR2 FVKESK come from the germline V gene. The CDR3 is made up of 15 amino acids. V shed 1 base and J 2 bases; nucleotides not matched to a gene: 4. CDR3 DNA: TGTGCCAGCAGCCAAGCGAAGACAGGGGCCTACGAGCAGTACTTC. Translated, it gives CASSQAKTGAYEQYF.

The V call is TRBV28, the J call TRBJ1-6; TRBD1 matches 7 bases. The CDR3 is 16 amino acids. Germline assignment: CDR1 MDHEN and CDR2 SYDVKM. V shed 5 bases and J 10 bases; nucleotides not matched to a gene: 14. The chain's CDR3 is CASSPPGQPSRSPLHF. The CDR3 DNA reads TGTGCCAGCAGTCCCCCGGGACAGCCATCGCGGTCACCCCTCCACTTT.

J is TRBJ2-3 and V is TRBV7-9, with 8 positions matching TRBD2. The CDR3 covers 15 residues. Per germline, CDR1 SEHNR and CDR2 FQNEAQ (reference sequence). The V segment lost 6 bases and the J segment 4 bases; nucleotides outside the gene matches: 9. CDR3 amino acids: CASRRSGSSADTQYF. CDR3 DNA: TGTGCCAGCAGGCGGAGCGGGAGTAGCGCAGATACGCAGTATTTT.

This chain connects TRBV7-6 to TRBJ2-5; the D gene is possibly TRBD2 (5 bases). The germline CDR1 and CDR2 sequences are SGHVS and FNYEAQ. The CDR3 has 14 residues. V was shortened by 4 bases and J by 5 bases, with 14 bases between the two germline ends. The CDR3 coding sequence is TGTGCCAGCAGCTCCCAGACCGGGGAGGAGACCCAGTACTTC. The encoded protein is CASSSQTGEETQYF.

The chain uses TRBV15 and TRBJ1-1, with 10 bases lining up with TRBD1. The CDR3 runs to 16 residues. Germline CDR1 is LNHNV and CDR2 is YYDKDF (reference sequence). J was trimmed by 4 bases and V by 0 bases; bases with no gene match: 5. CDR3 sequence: CATSRDETGGLTEAFF. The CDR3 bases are TGTGCCACCAGCAGAGATGAGACAGGGGGCCTCACTGAAGCTTTCTTT.

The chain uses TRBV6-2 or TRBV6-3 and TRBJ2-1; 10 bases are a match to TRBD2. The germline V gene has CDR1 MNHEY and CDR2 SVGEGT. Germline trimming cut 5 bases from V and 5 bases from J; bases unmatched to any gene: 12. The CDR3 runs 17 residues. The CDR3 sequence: CASSPLRGAGGNNEQFF. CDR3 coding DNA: TGTGCCAGCAGTCCCCTCCGGGGAGCGGGAGGGAACAATGAGCAGTTCTTC.

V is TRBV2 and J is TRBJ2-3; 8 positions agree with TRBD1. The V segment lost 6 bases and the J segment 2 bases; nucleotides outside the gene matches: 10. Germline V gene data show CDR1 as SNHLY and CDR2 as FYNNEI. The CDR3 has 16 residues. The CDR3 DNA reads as TGTGCCAGCAGGGTCGACAGGGGTCGAAACACAGATACGCAGTATTTT. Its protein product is CASRVDRGRNTDTQYF.

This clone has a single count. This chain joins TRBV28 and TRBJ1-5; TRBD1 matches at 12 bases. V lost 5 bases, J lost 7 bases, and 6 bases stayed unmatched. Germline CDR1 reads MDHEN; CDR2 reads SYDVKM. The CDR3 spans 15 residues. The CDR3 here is CASSRGTGGVQPQHF. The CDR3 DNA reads TGTGCCAGCAGTAGGGGGACAGGGGGCGTACAGCCCCAGCATTTT.

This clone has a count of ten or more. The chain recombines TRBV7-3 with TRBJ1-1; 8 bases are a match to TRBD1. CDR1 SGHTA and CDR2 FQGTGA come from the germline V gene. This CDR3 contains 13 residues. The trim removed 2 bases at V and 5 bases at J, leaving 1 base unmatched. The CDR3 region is CASSLGTGTEAFF. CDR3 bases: TGTGCCAGCAGCTTAGGGACAGGAACTGAAGCTTTCTTT.

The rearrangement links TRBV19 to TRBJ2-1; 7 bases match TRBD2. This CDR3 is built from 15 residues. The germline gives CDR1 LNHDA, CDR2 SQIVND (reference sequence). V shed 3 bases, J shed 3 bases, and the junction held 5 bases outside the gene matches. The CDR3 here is CASSIGDYLYNEQFF. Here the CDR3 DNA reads TGTGCCAGTAGTATTGGGGACTACCTCTACAATGAGCAGTTCTTC.

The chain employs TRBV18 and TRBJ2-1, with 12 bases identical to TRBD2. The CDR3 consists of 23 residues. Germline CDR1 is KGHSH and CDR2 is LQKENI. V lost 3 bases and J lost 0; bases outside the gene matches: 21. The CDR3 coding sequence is TGTGCCAGCTCACCGCGCCCGGGCGAGGGGACTAGCGGGCTCCTGAGCTCCTACAATGAGCAGTTCTTC. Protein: CASSPRPGEGTSGLLSSYNEQFF.

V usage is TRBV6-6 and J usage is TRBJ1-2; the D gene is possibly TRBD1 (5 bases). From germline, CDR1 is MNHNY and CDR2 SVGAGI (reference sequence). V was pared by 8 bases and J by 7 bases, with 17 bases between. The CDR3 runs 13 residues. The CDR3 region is CASGAAEEGGYTF. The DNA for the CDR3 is TGTGCCAGCGGGGCGGCGGAGGAGGGTGGCTACACCTTC.

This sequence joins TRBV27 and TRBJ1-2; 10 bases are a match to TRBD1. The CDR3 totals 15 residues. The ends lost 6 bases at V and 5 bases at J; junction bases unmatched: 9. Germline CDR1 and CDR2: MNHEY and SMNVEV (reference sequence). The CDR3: CASSPGTGVGYGYTF. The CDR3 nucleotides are TGTGCCAGCAGCCCCGGGACAGGGGTAGGGTATGGCTACACCTTC.

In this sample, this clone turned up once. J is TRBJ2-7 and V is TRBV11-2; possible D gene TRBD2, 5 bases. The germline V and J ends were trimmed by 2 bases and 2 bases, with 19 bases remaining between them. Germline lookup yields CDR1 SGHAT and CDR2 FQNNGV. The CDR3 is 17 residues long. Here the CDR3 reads CASSLKPSVALPYEQYF. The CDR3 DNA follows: TGTGCCAGCAGCTTAAAGCCCTCTGTAGCGCTCCCCTACGAGCAGTACTTC.